This T cell receptor beta chain is from a study of T cell repertoires in aging, cancer and after chemotherapy. Overall study: Six age groups, ranging from 30 or younger to 70 or older, included the donors.

The template was genomic DNA from peripheral blood, not RNA. The CDR3 consists of 14 residues. Germline CDR1 SGHDN, CDR2 FVKESK. Between the trimmed V and J ends, which lost 3 bases and 2 bases, there was a span of 10 bases. Multiplex touch-down PCR with TRB-A/B primers amplified rearranged V-D-J TRB sequences. Via MiXCR, TCRdb re-called the multiplex PCR reads, giving one row per CDR3 protein. The sample has 2,700 or so distinct CDR3 sequences, more than 20% seen once. Sequenced input: blood. The chain carries TRBV14 and TRBJ1-1; D is possibly TRBD1 (5 bases). This TCR was sampled from a human donor with a solid tumor. CDR3 region: CASSQGPINTEAFF. The CDR3 DNA reads TGTGCCAGCAGCCAGGGGCCCATAAACACTGAAGCTTTCTTT. Full variable domain (remainder filled in from reference TRBV14 and TRBJ1-1): EAGVTQFPSHSVIEKGQTVTLRCDPISGHDNLYWYRRVMGKEIKFLLHFVKESKQDESGMPNNRFLAERTGGTYSTLKVQPAELEDSGVYFCASSQGPINTEAFFGQGTRLTVV.